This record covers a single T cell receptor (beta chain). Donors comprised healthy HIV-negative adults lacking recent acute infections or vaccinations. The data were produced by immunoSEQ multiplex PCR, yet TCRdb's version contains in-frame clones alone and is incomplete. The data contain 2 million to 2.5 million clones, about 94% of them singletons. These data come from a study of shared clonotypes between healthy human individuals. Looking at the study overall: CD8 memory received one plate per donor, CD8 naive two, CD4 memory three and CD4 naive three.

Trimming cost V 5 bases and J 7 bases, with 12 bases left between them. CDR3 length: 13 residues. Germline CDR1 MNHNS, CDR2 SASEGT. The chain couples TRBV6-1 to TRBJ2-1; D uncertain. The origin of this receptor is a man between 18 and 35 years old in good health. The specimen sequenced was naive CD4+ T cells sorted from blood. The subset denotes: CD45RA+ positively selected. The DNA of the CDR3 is TGTGCCAGCAGTTATTCGCTGGGTAATGAGCAGTTCTTC. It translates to CASSYSLGNEQFF.